This entry features one T cell receptor (beta chain) sequence. Its antigen is still unknown. This sample stems from a study of blood T cells in healthy people across ages. PCR was performed a second time for roughly 7 to 11 cycles using a sample-barcoded 5' primer and a J-beta primer mix. TCRdb recomputed calls from the 5' RACE reads with MiXCR, one row per CDR3 protein. The data contain approximately 1,000,000 distinct CDR3 sequences, 35% to 55% of them singletons. Each sample had at least 6 million PBMCs isolated. Study-level points and caveats: Both higher diversity and more naive CD4+ cells marked long-lived donors when set against aged donors. CMV status of donors was unknown, possibly confounding expanded clonotype changes.

This TCR was recovered from a woman aged 55 to 70 in good health. The sample comprised blood.

The CDR3 DNA reads TGTGCCAGCAGCTTAGCGATCCGGGCAGACGAGCGGGAGACCCAGTACTTC. Its protein product is CASSLAIRADERETQYF. The rearrangement joins TRBV7-9 to TRBJ2-5; weak D call: TRBD2 (5 bases). Germline CDR1 is SEHNR and CDR2 is FQNEAQ (reference sequence). The germline V and J ends were trimmed by 0 bases and 5 bases, with 19 bases remaining between them. The CDR3 extends over 17 amino acids.